These 4 T cell receptor beta chains share one sample of origin, sequenced in a study of T cells after yellow fever vaccination. TCRdb re-called the 5' RACE reads through MiXCR, storing one row per CDR3 protein. The top ten clones hold roughly 3% of a sample with under 400,000 distinct CDR3 sequences, under 15% of them seen once. This material consisted of CD4+ T cells sorted from PBMCs, taken 15 days after the yellow fever booster vaccination. The receptors here all came from a man aged 18 to 35 who received the YFV17D yellow fever vaccine.

This clonotype was seen a few times. The J gene is TRBJ1-1, the V gene TRBV6-2 or TRBV6-3, with a possible D match to TRBD1 (6 bases). CDR3 length equals 12 residues. Deletions cut 5 bases from V and 11 bases from J, with 15 bases between. Germline CDR1 reads MNHEY; CDR2 reads SVGEGT. The CDR3, as DNA: TGTGCCAGCAGTCCCAGATCCCAGGGGGCTTTCTTT. Its protein product is CASSPRSQGAFF.

The J gene is TRBJ1-1, the V gene TRBV20-1; 12 nucleotides match TRBD1. Germline assignment: CDR1 DFQATT and CDR2 SNEGSKA (reference sequence). V dropped 6 bases and J dropped 4; count of bases not matched to a gene: 9. The CDR3 is 15 amino acids. The CDR3 DNA sequence: TGCAGTGCCACCGGGACAGGGGGCGTAGGCACTGAAGCTTTCTTT. Translating it yields CSATGTGGVGTEAFF.

The chain has TRBV6-2 or TRBV6-3 and TRBJ1-6, with D perhaps TRBD1 (6 bases). The CDR3 is 15 residues long. V was clipped by 2 bases and J by 10 bases, with 15 bases between them. In germline, CDR1 is MNHEY, CDR2 SVGEGT. In DNA form, the CDR3 reads TGTGCCAGCAGTTACGGTGGGGGCGACTTCTCACCCCTCCACTTT. Residues: CASSYGGGDFSPLHF.

This clonotype was seen only once. This rearrangement joins TRBV30 to TRBJ1-1; no reliable D call. V lost 0 bases and J lost 1, with 6 bases in between. This CDR3 is 13 amino acids long. Per germline, CDR1 GTSNPN and CDR2 SVGIG (reference sequence). The CDR3 sequence: CAWSVTANTEAFF. The CDR3 DNA sequence: TGTGCCTGGAGTGTTACCGCGAACACTGAAGCTTTCTTT.